This TCR beta chain was sequenced for a study of cytomegalovirus exposure and HLA in healthy donors. Notes on the study in general: According to the study, roughly 160 TCR beta chains were cytomegalovirus-associated. The authors confirmed in vitro that three CMV-associated chains were specific for CMV antigens. Diagnosis of cytomegalovirus status made by the classifier reportedly showed high specificity and sensitivity. While the bulk of TCR sequences proved rare, some public TCRs turned up in many donors.

TCRdb's copy holds only in-frame clones and misses some; the assay was immunoSEQ multiplex PCR. Of tens of thousands of clones listed, almost 97% are singletons. The length of the CDR3 is 14 residues. The germline gives CDR1 SNHLY, CDR2 FYNNEI. Trimming took 7 bases from V and 1 from J; bases not matched to a gene: 5. With respect to this clone: Its antigen is still unknown.

J is TRBJ1-1 and V is TRBV2; 8 nucleotides match TRBD1. The sequenced sample was PBMCs. This sequence was found in a man between 18 and 29 years old in good health and CMV-seropositive. DNA of the CDR3: TGTGCCAGCAAAGTGGGGACAGGGAACACTGAAGCTTTCTTT. It specifies CASKVGTGNTEAFF.